Here is one TCR beta chain with its context. As yet, its antigen is unknown. Treatment here: roughly 10-day PBMC culture with coronavirus spike peptide pools or control peptides (ViraFEST assay). Cell culture was performed with 2.2 million or so PBMCs per well in the presence of approximately 10 IU/ml IL-2 and roughly 10 ug/ml peptide pools. V lost 6 bases and J 1 base, leaving 12 bases between the germline ends. The CDR3 runs 14 residues. CDR1 is ENHRY and CDR2 is SYGVKD in the germline V gene. The Oncomine TCR Beta short-read assay was applied to DNA of cultured CD4+ T cells. One entry per CDR3 protein, called by TCRdb with MiXCR from the PCR reads. This table has roughly 10,000 distinct CDR3 sequences, 70% to 75% appearing once. The data belong to a study of vaccination and CD4 T cells after COVID-19.

This chain links TRBV10-3 with TRBJ1-2, with D possibly being TRBD1 (6 bases). The sample was CD4+ T cells from blood, cultured in vitro. This TCR was recovered from a human donor who had recovered from COVID-19. CDR3 in amino acids: CAIRSQGNNYGYTF. DNA of the CDR3: TGTGCCATCAGGTCACAGGGTAATAACTATGGCTACACCTTC.